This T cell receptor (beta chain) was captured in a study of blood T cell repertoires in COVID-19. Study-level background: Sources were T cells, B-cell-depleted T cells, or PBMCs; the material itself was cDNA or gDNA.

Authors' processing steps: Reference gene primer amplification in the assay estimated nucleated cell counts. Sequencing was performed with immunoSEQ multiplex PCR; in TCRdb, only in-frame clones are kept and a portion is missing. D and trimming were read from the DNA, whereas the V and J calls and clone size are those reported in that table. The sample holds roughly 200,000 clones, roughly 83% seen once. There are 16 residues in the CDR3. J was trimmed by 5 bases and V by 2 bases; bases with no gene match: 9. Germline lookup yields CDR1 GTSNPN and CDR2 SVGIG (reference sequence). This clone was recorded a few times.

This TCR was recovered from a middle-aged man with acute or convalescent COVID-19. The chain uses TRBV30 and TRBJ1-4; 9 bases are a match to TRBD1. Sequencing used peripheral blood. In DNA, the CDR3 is TGTGCCTGGAGTCAAATCCAGACAGGGGGAAATGAAAAACTGTTTTTT. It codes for CAWSQIQTGGNEKLFF. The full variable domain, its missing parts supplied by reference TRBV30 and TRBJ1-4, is SQTIHQWPATLVQPVGSPLSLECTVEGTSNPNLYWYRQAAGRGLQLLFYSVGIGQISSEVPQNLSASRPQDRQFILSSKKLLLSDSGFYLCAWSQIQTGGNEKLFFGSGTQLSVL.